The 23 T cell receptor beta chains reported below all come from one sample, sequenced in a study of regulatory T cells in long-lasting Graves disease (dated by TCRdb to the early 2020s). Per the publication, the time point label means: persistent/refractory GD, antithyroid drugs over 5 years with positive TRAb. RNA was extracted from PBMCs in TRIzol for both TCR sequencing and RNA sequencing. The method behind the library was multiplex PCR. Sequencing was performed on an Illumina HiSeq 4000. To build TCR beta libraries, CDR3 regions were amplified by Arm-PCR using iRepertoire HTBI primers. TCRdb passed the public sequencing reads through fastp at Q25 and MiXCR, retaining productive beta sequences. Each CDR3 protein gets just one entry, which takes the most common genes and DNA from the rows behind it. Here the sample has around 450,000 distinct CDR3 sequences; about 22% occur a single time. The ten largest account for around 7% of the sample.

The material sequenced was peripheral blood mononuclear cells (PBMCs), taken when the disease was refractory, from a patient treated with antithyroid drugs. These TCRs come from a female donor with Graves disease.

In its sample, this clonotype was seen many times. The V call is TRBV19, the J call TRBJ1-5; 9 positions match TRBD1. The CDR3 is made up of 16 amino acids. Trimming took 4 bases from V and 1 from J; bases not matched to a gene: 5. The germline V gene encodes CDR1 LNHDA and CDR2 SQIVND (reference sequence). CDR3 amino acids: CASSTTGGWSNQPQHF. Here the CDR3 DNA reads TGTGCCAGTAGTACCACAGGGGGCTGGAGCAATCAGCCCCAGCATTTT.

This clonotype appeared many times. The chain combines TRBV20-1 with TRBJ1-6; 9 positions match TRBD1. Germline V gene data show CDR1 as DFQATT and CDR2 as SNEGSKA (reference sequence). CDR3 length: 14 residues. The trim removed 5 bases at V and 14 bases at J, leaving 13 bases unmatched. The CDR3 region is CSASGTGRRMALHF. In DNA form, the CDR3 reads TGCAGTGCTTCCGGGACAGGGCGGAGGATGGCCCTCCACTTT.

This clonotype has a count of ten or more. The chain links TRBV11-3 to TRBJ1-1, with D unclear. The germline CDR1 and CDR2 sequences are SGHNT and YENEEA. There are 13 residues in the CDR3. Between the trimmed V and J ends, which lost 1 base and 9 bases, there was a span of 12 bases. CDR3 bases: TGTGCCAGCAGCTTAGGGCCGGGTAGACAAGCTTTCTTT. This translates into CASSLGPGRQAFF.

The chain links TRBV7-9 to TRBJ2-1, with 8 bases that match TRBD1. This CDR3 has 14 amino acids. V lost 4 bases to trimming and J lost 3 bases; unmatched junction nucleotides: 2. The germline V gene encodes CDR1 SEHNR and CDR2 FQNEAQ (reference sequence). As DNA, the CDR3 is TGTGCCAGCAGCTGGACAGGGTTCTACAATGAGCAGTTCTTC. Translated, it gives CASSWTGFYNEQFF.

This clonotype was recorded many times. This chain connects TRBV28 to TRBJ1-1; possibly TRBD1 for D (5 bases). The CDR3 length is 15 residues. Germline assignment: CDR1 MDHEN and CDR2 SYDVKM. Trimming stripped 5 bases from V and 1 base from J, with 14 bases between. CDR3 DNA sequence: TGTGCCAGCAGTACGACCGGGACGGCGAACACTGAAGCTTTCTTT. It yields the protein CASSTTGTANTEAFF. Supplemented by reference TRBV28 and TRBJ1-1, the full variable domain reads DVKVTQSSRYLVKRTGEKVFLECVQDMDHENMFWYRQDPGLGLRLIYFSYDVKMKEKGDIPEGYSVSREKKERFSLILESASTNQTSMYLCASSTTGTANTEAFFGQGTRLTVV.

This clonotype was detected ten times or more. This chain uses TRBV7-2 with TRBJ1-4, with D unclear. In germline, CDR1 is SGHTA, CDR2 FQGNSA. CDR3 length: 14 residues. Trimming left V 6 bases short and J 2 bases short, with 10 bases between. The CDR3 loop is CASSQSGTNEKLFF. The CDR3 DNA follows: TGTGCCAGCAGTCAGTCAGGCACTAATGAAAAACTGTTTTTT.

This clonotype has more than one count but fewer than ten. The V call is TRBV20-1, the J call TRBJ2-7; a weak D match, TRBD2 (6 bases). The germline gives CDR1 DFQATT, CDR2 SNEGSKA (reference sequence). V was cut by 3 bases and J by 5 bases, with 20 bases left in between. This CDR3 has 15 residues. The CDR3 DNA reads TGCAGTGCTAGTCTGTCTGGGGGGAGTGTCGACGAGCAGTACTTC. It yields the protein CSASLSGGSVDEQYF.

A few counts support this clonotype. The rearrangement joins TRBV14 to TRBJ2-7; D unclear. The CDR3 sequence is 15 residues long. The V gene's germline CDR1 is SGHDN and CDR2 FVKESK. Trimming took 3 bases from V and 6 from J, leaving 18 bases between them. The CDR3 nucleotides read TGTGCCAGCAGCCAGCCGGTCGGGTTGGCTGTCGAGCAGTACTTC. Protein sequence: CASSQPVGLAVEQYF. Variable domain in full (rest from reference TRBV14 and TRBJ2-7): EAGVTQFPSHSVIEKGQTVTLRCDPISGHDNLYWYRRVMGKEIKFLLHFVKESKQDESGMPNNRFLAERTGGTYSTLKVQPAELEDSGVYFCASSQPVGLAVEQYFGPGTRLTVT.

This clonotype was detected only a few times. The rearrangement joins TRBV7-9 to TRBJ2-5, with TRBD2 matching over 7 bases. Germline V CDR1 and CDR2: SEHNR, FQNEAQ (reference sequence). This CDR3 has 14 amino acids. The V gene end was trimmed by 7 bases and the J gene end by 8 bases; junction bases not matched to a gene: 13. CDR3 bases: TGTGCCAGCATCAAGGGAGGGACCCTTGAAACCCAGTACTTC. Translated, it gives CASIKGGTLETQYF.

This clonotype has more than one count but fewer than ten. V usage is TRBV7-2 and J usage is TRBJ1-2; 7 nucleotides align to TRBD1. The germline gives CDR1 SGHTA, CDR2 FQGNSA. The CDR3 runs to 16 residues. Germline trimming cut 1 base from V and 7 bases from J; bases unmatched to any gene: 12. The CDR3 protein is CASSLGSTGPQSGYTF. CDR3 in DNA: TGTGCCAGCAGCTTAGGGTCGACAGGGCCCCAGTCTGGCTACACCTTC.

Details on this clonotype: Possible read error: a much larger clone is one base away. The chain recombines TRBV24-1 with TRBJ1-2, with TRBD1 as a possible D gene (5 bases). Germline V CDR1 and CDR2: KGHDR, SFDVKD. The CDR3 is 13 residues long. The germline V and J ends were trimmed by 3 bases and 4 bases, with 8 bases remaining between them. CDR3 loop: CATSDPGGYGYTF. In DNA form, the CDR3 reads TGTGCCACCAGTGATCCTGGGGGCTATGGCTACACCTTC.

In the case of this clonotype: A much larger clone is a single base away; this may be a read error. This chain's CDR3 is CTSSGWVFAYEQYF. CDR3 nucleotides: TGTACCAGCAGTGGGTGGGTATTCGCCTACGAGCAGTACTTC. This rearrangement joins TRBV10-3 to TRBJ2-7, with D hard to call. The CDR3 totals 14 residues. In germline, CDR1 is ENHRY, CDR2 SYGVKD.

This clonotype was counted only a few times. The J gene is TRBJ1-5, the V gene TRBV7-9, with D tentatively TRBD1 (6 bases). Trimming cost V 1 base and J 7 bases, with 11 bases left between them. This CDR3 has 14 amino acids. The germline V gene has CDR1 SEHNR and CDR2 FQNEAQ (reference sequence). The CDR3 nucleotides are TGTGCCAGCAGCTTAGGGGGGGCCCAACAGCCCCAGCATTTT. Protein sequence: CASSLGGAQQPQHF.

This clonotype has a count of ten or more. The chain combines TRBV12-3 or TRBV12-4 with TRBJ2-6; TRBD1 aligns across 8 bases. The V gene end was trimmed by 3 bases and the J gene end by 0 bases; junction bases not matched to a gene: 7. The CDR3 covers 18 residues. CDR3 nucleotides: TGTGCCAGCAGTTTGGCGGACAGGGTTGTCTCTGGGGCCAACGTCCTGACTTTC. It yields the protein CASSLADRVVSGANVLTF.

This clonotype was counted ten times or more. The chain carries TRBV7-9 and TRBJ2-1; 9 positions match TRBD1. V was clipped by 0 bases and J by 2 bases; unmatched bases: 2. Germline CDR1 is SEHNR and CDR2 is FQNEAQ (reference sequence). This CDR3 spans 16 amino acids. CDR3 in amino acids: CASSLAGQGAYNEQFF. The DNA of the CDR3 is TGTGCCAGCAGCTTAGCGGGACAGGGCGCCTACAATGAGCAGTTCTTC.

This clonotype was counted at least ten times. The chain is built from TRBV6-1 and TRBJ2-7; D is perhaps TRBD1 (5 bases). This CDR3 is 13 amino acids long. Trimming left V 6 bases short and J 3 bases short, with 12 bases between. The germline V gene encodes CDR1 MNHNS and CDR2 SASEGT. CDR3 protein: CASRPDRIYEQYF. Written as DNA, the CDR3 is TGTGCCAGCAGGCCAGACAGAATCTACGAGCAGTACTTC.

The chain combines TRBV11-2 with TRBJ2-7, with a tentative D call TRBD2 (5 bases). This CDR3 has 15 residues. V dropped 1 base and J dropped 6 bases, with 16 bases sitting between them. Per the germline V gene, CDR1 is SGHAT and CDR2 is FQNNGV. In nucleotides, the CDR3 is TGTGCCAGCAGCTTAGGCAGAGAGGGCCGTCGCGAGCAGTACTTC. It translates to CASSLGREGRREQYF. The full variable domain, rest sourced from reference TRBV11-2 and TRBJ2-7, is EAGVAQSPRYKIIEKRQSVAFWCNPISGHATLYWYQQILGQGPKLLIQFQNNGVVDDSQLPKDRFSAERLKGVDSTLKIQPAKLEDSAVYLCASSLGREGRREQYFGPGTRLTVT.

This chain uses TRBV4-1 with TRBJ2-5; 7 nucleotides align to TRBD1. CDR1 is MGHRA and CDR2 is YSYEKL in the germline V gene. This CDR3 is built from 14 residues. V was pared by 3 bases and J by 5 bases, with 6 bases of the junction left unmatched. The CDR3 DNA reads TGCGCCAGCAGCCATAGGGGACAGAAGGAGACCCAGTACTTC. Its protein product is CASSHRGQKETQYF.

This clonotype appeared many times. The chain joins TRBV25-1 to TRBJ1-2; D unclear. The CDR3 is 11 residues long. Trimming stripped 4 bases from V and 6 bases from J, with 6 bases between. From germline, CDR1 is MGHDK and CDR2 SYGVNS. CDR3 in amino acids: CASSVGHGYTF. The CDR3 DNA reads TGTGCCAGCAGTGTCGGGCATGGCTACACCTTC.

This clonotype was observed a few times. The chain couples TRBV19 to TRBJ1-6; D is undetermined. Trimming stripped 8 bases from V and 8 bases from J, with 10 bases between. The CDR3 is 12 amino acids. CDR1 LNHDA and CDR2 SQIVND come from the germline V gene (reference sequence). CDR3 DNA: TGTGCCAGTTCGGCCACGGATTCACCCCTCCACTTT. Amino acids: CASSATDSPLHF.

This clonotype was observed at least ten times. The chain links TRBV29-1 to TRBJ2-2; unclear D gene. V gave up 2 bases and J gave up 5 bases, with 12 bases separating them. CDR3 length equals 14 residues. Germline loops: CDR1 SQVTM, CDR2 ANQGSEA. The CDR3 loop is CSVEIGLGTGELFF. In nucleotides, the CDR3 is TGCAGCGTTGAAATTGGGCTGGGGACCGGGGAGCTGTTTTTT.

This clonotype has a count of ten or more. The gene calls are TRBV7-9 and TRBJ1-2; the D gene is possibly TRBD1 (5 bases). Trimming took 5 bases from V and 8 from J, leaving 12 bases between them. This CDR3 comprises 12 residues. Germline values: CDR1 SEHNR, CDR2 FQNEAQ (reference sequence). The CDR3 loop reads CASSPGQGGYTF. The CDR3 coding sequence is TGTGCCAGCAGCCCCGGCCAGGGAGGCTACACCTTC.

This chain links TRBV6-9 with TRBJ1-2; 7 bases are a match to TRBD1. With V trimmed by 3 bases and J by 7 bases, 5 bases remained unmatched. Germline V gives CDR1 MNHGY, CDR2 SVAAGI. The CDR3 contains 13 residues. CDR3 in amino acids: CASSYLTGFGYTF. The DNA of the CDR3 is TGTGCCAGCAGTTACCTGACAGGGTTTGGCTACACCTTC.